This TCR beta chain was sequenced in a study of T cell changes during pregnancy in multiple sclerosis. V lost 7 bases and J 1 base, leaving 7 bases between the germline ends. Germline V gene sequence: CDR1 MNHNY, CDR2 SVGAGI (reference sequence). The CDR3 has 13 residues. Sequencing was performed with immunoSEQ multiplex PCR; in TCRdb, only in-frame clones are kept and a portion is missing. The data contain tens of thousands of clones, around 92% of them singletons. The material was CD8+ T cells from peripheral blood mononuclear cells, obtained before pregnancy. The clonotype originates from a female donor with multiple sclerosis, enrolled in a pregnancy study. The chain has TRBV6-6 and TRBJ2-2; unclear D gene. The CDR3 nucleotides read TGTGCCAGCAAGCCCCAGAACACCGGGGAGCTGTTTTTT. It translates to CASKPQNTGELFF.